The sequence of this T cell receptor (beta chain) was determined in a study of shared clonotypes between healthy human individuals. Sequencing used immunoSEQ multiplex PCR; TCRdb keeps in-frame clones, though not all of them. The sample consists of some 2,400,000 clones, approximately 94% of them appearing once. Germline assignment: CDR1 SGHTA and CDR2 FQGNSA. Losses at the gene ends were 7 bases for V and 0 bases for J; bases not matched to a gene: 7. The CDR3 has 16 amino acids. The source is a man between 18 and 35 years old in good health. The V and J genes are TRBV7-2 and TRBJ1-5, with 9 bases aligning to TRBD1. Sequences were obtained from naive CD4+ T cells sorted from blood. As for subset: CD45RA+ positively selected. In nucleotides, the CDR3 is TGTGCCAGCACCCCGGGACAGGGTTATAGCAATCAGCCCCAGCATTTT. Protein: CASTPGQGYSNQPQHF. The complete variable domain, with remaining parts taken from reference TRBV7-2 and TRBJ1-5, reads GAGVSQSPSNKVTEKGKDVELRCDPISGHTALYWYRQSLGQGLEFLIYFQGNSAPDKSGLPSDRFSAERTGGSVSTLTIQRTQQEDSAVYLCASTPGQGYSNQPQHFGDGTRLSIL.